This T cell receptor (beta chain) appears in the sequencing data of a study of T cell responses to AZD1222 COVID-19 vaccine. The sample holds a few counts of this clone. Some clones are missing from TCRdb's copy, which holds only in-frame ones; the method was immunoSEQ multiplex PCR. Of about 140,000 clones in the sample, 75% to 95% were seen once. The germline V and J ends were trimmed by 0 bases and 9 bases, with 6 bases remaining between them. Germline CDR1 and CDR2: DFQATT and SNEGSKA (reference sequence). There are 11 residues in the CDR3. The sequences come from peripheral blood, collected 28 days after the second dose of the MenACWY control vaccine. The chain recombines TRBV20-1 with TRBJ2-1; D not resolved. The source is an adult who received the MenACWY meningococcal vaccine as a control. The CDR3 nucleotides read TGCAGTGCTAGAGATTTGGGTGAGCAGTTCTTC. This encodes CSARDLGEQFF.